The present T cell receptor (beta chain) was sequenced within a study of identical twins. As to this clonotype: What it binds is not known.

Trimming left V 0 bases short and J 4 bases short, with 13 bases between. The CDR3 length is 16 residues. Healthy Caucasians, and only they, were the donors. Template switching, a step in the protocol, added a universal primer site, and cDNA carried unique molecular identifiers. Each CDR3 protein is one row after TCRdb ran MiXCR on the 5' RACE reads. Among nearly 900,000 distinct CDR3 sequences listed, 10% to 15% were seen once. Study-wide findings and caveats: One should note that invariant MAIT and iNKT cells could partly confound zero-insertion analyses.

These data were also filed under a second study, of yellow fever vaccine responses in identical twins.

The sequencing sample was made of PBMCs. This sequence was found in a woman younger than 35 in good health. This chain connects TRBV12-3 or TRBV12-4 to TRBJ1-5; D not resolved. CDR3 bases: TGTGCCAGCAGTTTAGCCACCGGGGTCTCGAATCAGCCCCAGCATTTT. It specifies CASSLATGVSNQPQHF.